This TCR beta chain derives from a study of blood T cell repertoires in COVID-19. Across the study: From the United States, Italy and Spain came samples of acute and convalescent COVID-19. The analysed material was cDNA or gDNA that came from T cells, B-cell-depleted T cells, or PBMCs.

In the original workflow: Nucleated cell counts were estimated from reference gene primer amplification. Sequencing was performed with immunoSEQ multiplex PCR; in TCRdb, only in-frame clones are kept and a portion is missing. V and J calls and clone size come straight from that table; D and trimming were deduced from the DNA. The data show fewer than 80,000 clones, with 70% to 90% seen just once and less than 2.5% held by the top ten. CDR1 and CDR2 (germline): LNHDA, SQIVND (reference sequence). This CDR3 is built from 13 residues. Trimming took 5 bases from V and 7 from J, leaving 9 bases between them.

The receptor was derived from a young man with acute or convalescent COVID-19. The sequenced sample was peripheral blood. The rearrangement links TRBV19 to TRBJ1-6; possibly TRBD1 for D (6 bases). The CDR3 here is CASSFQGNSPLHF. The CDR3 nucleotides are TGTGCCAGTAGTTTCCAGGGGAATTCACCCCTCCACTTT.